These T cell receptor beta chains were read from a single sample in a study of blood T cell repertoires in COVID-19. The repertoire was sequenced with immunoSEQ multiplex PCR; TCRdb's copy has only in-frame clones and lacks some. This sample has 200,000 to 250,000 clones; about 88% occur once, and the top ten carry about 1.6%. Specimen: PBMCs or T cells enriched from blood (not recorded which). The receptors derive from a woman between 50 and 59 years old who had recovered from COVID-19. Each CDR3 is given with its conserved first and last residue. Fields, in order: D gene, clone size, V gene, J gene, CDR3 DNA, CDR3 protein. The D gene is left open where the match is weak. Expanded clones get a size class; other rows say once, few or many, or leave the size out.

d_gene: NA
abundance: NA
v_gene: TRBV6-4
j_gene: TRBJ1-6
CDR3nt: TGTGCCAGCAGTGATGGGAGCTCCTATAATTCACCCCTCCACTTT
CDR3aa: CASSDGSSYNSPLHF

d_gene: NA
abundance: few
v_gene: TRBV29-1
j_gene: TRBJ1-1
CDR3nt: TGCAGCGTTGAACCATATCCGACAGATGAAGCTTTCTTT
CDR3aa: CSVEPYPTDEAFF

d_gene: NA
abundance: NA
v_gene: TRBV2
j_gene: TRBJ2-5
CDR3nt: TGTGCCAGCTTTGACAGAGAAGAGACCCAGTACTTC
CDR3aa: CASFDREETQYF

d_gene: TRBD1
abundance: NA
v_gene: TRBV11-1
j_gene: TRBJ1-4
CDR3nt: TGTGCCAGCAGCTTTCCGGACAGGGAAGGTGAAAAACTGTTTTTT
CDR3aa: CASSFPDREGEKLFF

d_gene: NA
abundance: once
v_gene: TRBV9
j_gene: TRBJ2-3
CDR3nt: TGTGCCACCAACCGACAGGATAGCACAGATACGCAGTATTTT
CDR3aa: CATNRQDSTDTQYF

d_gene: TRBD1
abundance: NA
v_gene: TRBV19
j_gene: TRBJ1-1
CDR3nt: TGTGCCAGTAGTTCATTATACAGGGGAAGGAGCACTGAAGCTTTCTTT
CDR3aa: CASSSLYRGRSTEAFF

d_gene: NA
abundance: NA
v_gene: TRBV3-1/TRBV3-2
j_gene: TRBJ2-2
CDR3nt: TGTGCCAGTGGCGGGCATCTAGGGGGGAACACCGGGGAGCTGTTTTTT
CDR3aa: CASGGHLGGNTGELFF

d_gene: NA
abundance: once
v_gene: TRBV23-1
j_gene: TRBJ1-2
CDR3nt: TGCGCCAGCAGTCAAGCCCTCTTCATCGGGGGGATTGGCTACACCTTC
CDR3aa: CASSQALFIGGIGYTF

d_gene: TRBD2
abundance: NA
v_gene: TRBV27
j_gene: TRBJ2-7
CDR3nt: TGTGCCAGCAGTTTCAGGCGGGAGAACGAGCAGTACTTC
CDR3aa: CASSFRRENEQYF

d_gene: NA
abundance: NA
v_gene: TRBV27
j_gene: TRBJ2-3
CDR3nt: TGTGCCAGCACCTCCACAGATACGCAGTATTTT
CDR3aa: CASTSTDTQYF

d_gene: NA
abundance: NA
v_gene: TRBV28
j_gene: TRBJ2-7
CDR3nt: TGTGCCAGCAGTTACGGCGCCGGCAGGGCATACTCCTACGAGCAGTACTTC
CDR3aa: CASSYGAGRAYSYEQYF

d_gene: NA
abundance: NA
v_gene: TRBV5-6
j_gene: TRBJ2-5
CDR3nt: TGTGCCAGCAGCTTAAAACAGCTTAGGGAGACCCAGTACTTC
CDR3aa: CASSLKQLRETQYF

d_gene: NA
abundance: NA
v_gene: TRBV24-1
j_gene: TRBJ2-2
CDR3nt: TGTGCCACCAGTGAAACCACCCAGGGATCCGGGGAGCTGTTTTTT
CDR3aa: CATSETTQGSGELFF

d_gene: TRBD1
abundance: NA
v_gene: TRBV29-1
j_gene: TRBJ1-2
CDR3nt: TGCAGCGTGGGGACAGGGAGGGATGGCTACACCTTC
CDR3aa: CSVGTGRDGYTF